The 16 T cell receptor beta chains below come from one sample, sequenced in a study of blood T cell repertoires in COVID-19. Here immunoSEQ multiplex PCR was the method, and the copy in TCRdb shows in-frame clones only, minus some. The table has about 250,000 clones, around 82% seen once; the top ten hold roughly 8.7%. Sequencing input: peripheral blood. These receptor sequences come from a man aged 40-55 years with active or convalescent COVID-19.

This clone was counted a single time. The chain couples TRBV2 to TRBJ1-2; D might be TRBD1 (5 bases). This CDR3 is 12 amino acids long. Trimming shortened V by 4 bases and J by 8 bases, and 11 bases separated the two germline ends. The germline CDR1 and CDR2 sequences are SNHLY and FYNNEI. CDR3 nucleotide sequence: TGTGCCAGCAGTGGGACAAGCCAAGGCTACACCTTC. Translated, it gives CASSGTSQGYTF.

The chain uses TRBV5-1 and TRBJ2-7; 10 bases fit TRBD2. The CDR3 runs to 17 residues. With V trimmed by 0 bases and J by 0 bases, 6 bases remained unmatched. Germline CDR1 and CDR2: SGHRS and YFSETQ. CDR3 sequence reads: CASSLAGLAEISYEQYF. The CDR3 nucleotides read TGCGCCAGCAGCTTGGCAGGACTAGCGGAAATCTCCTACGAGCAGTACTTC.

This chain joins TRBV24-1 and TRBJ1-1; tentative D call: TRBD1 (6 bases). In germline, CDR1 is KGHDR, CDR2 SFDVKD. V dropped 8 bases and J dropped 2 bases, with 17 bases sitting between them. The CDR3 consists of 15 residues. The CDR3 region has the DNA TGTGCCACCACCAGGGGATATTTTATCAACACTGAAGCTTTCTTT. This sequence encodes CATTRGYFINTEAFF.

J is TRBJ1-1 and V is TRBV10-3; TRBD1 is a possible D gene (6 bases). The CDR3 sequence is 15 residues long. Germline-derived CDR1 and CDR2 are ENHRY and SYGVKD. V lost 0 bases and J 1 base, leaving 9 bases between the germline ends. Written as DNA, the CDR3 is TGTGCCATCAGTGAGTCGCCGGGACAGAACACTGAAGCTTTCTTT. This gives the protein CAISESPGQNTEAFF.

V is TRBV19 and J is TRBJ1-5, with no clear D. Trimming pared 3 bases from V and 2 bases from J, leaving 11 bases between. The V gene's germline CDR1 is LNHDA and CDR2 SQIVND (reference sequence). The CDR3 consists of 15 residues. This CDR3 reads CASSIEGIGNQPQHF. CDR3 coding DNA: TGTGCCAGTAGTATTGAGGGTATTGGCAATCAGCCCCAGCATTTT.

The J gene is TRBJ1-2, the V gene TRBV18; TRBD1 aligns across 7 bases. The CDR3 sequence is 16 residues long. Germline V lookup: CDR1 KGHSH, CDR2 LQKENI. Trimming at V came to 0 bases and at J to 5 bases, leaving 9 bases not matched to a gene. CDR3 amino acids: CASSPPQGGRIYGYTF. The CDR3, as DNA: TGTGCCAGCTCACCACCGCAGGGGGGACGAATATATGGCTACACCTTC.

This chain connects TRBV2 to TRBJ1-3; D uncertain. This CDR3 is 14 amino acids long. The V gene's germline CDR1 is SNHLY and CDR2 FYNNEI. V was shortened by 3 bases and J by 5 bases, with 11 bases between the two germline ends. CDR3: CASSDVAARNTIYF. The CDR3 nucleotides are TGTGCCAGCAGTGATGTAGCGGCAAGAAACACCATATATTTT.

The rearrangement links TRBV11-2 to TRBJ1-1; 9 nucleotides match TRBD1. This CDR3 has 15 amino acids. Germline V lookup: CDR1 SGHAT, CDR2 FQNNGV. Germline trimming cut 5 bases from V and 5 bases from J; bases unmatched to any gene: 9. Here the CDR3 reads CASSPLGQGWTEAFF. For the CDR3, the DNA is TGTGCCAGCAGCCCGTTGGGACAGGGATGGACTGAAGCTTTCTTT.

The chain recombines TRBV12-5 with TRBJ2-3; D not resolved. The germline V gene encodes CDR1 LGHNT and CDR2 FRNRAP. The CDR3 is 12 residues long. V was shortened by 5 bases and J by 1 base, with 4 bases between the two germline ends. CDR3 sequence reads: CASGAGTDTQYF. The CDR3 region has the DNA TGTGCTAGTGGTGCGGGCACAGATACGCAGTATTTT.

The chain recombines TRBV27 with TRBJ2-7, with 7 bases fitting TRBD1. Germline CDR1 reads MNHEY; CDR2 reads SMNVEV (reference sequence). This CDR3 is 17 amino acids long. V lost 5 bases to trimming and J lost 2 bases; unmatched junction nucleotides: 15. CDR3 in amino acids: CASSTGDGPGSPYEQYF. The CDR3 DNA follows: TGTGCCAGCAGTACAGGGGACGGGCCGGGATCCCCCTACGAGCAGTACTTC.

This clone was seen only a few times. The gene calls are TRBV3-1 (or the pseudogene TRBV3-2) and TRBJ1-1; 9 bases match TRBD1. Per germline, CDR1 LGHDT and CDR2 YNNKEL (reference sequence). This CDR3 comprises 16 residues. The trim removed 2 bases at V and 1 base at J, leaving 5 bases unmatched. This CDR3 is CASSQFPGQGNTEAFF. CDR3 nucleotide sequence: TGTGCCAGCAGCCAATTCCCGGGACAGGGGAACACTGAAGCTTTCTTT.

CDR3 region: CASSIEGPGTANTGELFF. In nucleotides, the CDR3 is TGTGCCAGTAGTATAGAAGGGCCCGGGACAGCTAACACCGGGGAGCTGTTTTTT. This chain uses TRBV19 with TRBJ2-2, with 7 bases fitting TRBD1. V was clipped by 0 bases and J by 2 bases; unmatched bases: 9. From germline, CDR1 is LNHDA and CDR2 SQIVND (reference sequence). This CDR3 comprises 18 residues.

J is TRBJ2-7 and V is TRBV11-3; the D gene is possibly TRBD1 (6 bases). This CDR3 region has 12 residues. Germline loops: CDR1 SGHNT, CDR2 YENEEA. Trimming stripped 6 bases from V and 5 bases from J, with 11 bases between. CDR3 sequence: CASSLQGDEQYF. CDR3 sequence (DNA): TGTGCCAGCAGTTTACAGGGCGACGAGCAGTACTTC. The variable domain in full, with the rest retrieved from reference TRBV11-3 and TRBJ2-7, is EAGVVQSPRYKIIEKKQPVAFWCNPISGHNTLYWYLQNLGQGPELLIRYENEEAVDDSQLPKDRFSAERLKGVDSTLKIQPAELGDSAVYLCASSLQGDEQYFGPGTRLTVT.

V gene TRBV6-6 combines with J gene TRBJ1-5; the match to TRBD1 covers 7 bases. This CDR3 is built from 14 residues. Losses at the gene ends were 5 bases for V and 3 bases for J; bases not matched to a gene: 4. The germline CDR1 and CDR2 sequences are MNHNY and SVGAGI (reference sequence). The CDR3, as DNA: TGTGCCAGCAGTAGGACAGGAAACAATCAGCCCCAGCATTTT. Translation: CASSRTGNNQPQHF.

This chain joins TRBV7-6 and TRBJ2-1; maybe TRBD2 (6 bases). Per germline, CDR1 SGHVS and CDR2 FNYEAQ. Trimming took off 2 bases at V and 4 bases at J, with 15 bases between the two ends. The CDR3 covers 16 residues. The CDR3: CASSLSGLAGYNEQFF. The CDR3 bases are TGTGCCAGCAGCTTAAGTGGTCTGGCGGGGTACAATGAGCAGTTCTTC.

The chain combines TRBV3-1 (or the pseudogene TRBV3-2) with TRBJ2-5, with 14 bases aligning to TRBD2. The CDR3 length is 20 residues. V was pared by 0 bases and J by 0 bases, with 9 bases of the junction left unmatched. Germline CDR1 reads LGHDT; CDR2 reads YNNKEL (reference sequence). CDR3 bases: TGTGCCAGCAGCCAAGAGTTAGGACTAGCGGGGGGCGTAAACCAAGAGACCCAGTACTTC. It translates to CASSQELGLAGGVNQETQYF.